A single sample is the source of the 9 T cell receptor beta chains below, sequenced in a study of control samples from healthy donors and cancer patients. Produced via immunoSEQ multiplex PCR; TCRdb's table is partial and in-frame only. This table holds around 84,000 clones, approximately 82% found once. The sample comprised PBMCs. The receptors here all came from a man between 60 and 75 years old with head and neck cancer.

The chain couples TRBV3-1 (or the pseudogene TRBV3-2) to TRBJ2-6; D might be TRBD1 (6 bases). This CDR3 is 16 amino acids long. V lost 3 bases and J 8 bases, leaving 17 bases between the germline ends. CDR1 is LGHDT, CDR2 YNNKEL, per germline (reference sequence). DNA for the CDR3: TGTGCCAGCAGCCACAGGGGTAACTTGGGGACCAACGTCCTGACTTTC. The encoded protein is CASSHRGNLGTNVLTF.

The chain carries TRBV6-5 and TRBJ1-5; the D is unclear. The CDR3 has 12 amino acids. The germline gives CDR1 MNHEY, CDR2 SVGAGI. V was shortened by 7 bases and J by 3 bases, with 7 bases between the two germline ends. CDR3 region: CASTWVNQPQHF. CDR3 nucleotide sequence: TGTGCCAGCACCTGGGTCAATCAGCCCCAGCATTTT.

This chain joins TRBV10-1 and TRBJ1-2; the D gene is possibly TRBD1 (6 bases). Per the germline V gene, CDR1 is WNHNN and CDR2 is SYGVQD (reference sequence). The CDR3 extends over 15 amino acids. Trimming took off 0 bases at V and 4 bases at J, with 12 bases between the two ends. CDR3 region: CASSESRGLGYGYTF. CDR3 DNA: TGCGCCAGCAGTGAGTCCAGGGGTCTCGGCTATGGCTACACCTTC.

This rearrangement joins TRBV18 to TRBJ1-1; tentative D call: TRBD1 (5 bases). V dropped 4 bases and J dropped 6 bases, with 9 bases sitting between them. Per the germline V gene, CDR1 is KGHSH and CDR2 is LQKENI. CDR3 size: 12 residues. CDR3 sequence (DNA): TGTGCCAGCTCACTAAGGGACGCTGAAGCTTTCTTT. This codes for CASSLRDAEAFF.

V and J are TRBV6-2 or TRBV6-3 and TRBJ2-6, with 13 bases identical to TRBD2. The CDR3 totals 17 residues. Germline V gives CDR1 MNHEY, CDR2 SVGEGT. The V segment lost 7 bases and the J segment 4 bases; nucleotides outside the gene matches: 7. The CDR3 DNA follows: TGTGCCAGCACCCCACTAGCGGGAGGGCTCGGGGCCAACGTCCTGACTTTC. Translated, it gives CASTPLAGGLGANVLTF.

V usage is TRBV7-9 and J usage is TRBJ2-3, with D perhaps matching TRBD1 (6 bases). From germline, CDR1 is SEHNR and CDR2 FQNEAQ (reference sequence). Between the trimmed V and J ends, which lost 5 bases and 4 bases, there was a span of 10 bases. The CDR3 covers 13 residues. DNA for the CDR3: TGTGCCAGCAGCCCCCGGACAGCAGATACGCAGTATTTT. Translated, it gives CASSPRTADTQYF.

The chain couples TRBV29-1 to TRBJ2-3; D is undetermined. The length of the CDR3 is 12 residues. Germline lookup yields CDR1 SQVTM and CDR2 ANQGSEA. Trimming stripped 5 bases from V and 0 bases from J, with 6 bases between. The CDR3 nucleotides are TGCAGCGTTTACCTTAGCACAGATACGCAGTATTTT. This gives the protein CSVYLSTDTQYF.

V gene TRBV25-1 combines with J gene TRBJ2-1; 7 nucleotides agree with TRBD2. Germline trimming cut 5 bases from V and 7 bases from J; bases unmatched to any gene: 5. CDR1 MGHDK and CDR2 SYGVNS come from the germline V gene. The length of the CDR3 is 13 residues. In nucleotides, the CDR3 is TGTGCCAGCAGTATAGCGGGTTCAAATGAGCAGTTCTTC. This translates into CASSIAGSNEQFF.

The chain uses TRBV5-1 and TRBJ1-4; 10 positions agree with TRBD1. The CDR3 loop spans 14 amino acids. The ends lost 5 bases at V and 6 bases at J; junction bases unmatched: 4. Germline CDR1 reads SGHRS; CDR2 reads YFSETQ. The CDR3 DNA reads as TGCGCCAGCAGTCGGGGGACAGGGGATGAAAAACTGTTTTTT. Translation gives CASSRGTGDEKLFF.